These 25 T cell receptor beta chains share one sample of origin, sequenced in a study of CD8+ T cells in alopecia areata. Treatment reported: oral pan-JAK inhibitor, 5-10 mg twice daily. RNA was extracted and reverse transcribed into cDNA as the sequencing template. Assay used: immunoSEQ multiplex PCR; TCRdb lists only in-frame clones, some missing. The table records about 92,000 clones, 40% to 50% of them present only once. The sample was CD8+ T cells sorted from blood, taken at week 24, from a patient treated with tofacitinib. These receptors all come from a human donor with alopecia areata.

J is TRBJ2-6 and V is TRBV9; D may match TRBD1 or TRBD2 (5 bases each). Germline-derived CDR1 and CDR2 are SGDLS and YYNGEE. The V end lost 3 bases, the J end lost 0 bases, and 7 bases lay between the germline ends. This CDR3 comprises 15 residues. The DNA of the CDR3 is TGTGCCAGCAGCGGTGGGGGCTCTGGGGCCAACGTCCTGACTTTC. Protein product: CASSGGGSGANVLTF.

Only a few counts were recorded for this clone. This chain links TRBV19 with TRBJ2-2; the D is unclear. The CDR3 loop spans 11 amino acids. The ends were cut back, 7 bases at V and 8 bases at J, with 8 bases in the middle. Germline values: CDR1 LNHDA, CDR2 SQIVND (reference sequence). CDR3 DNA: TGTGCCAGTAATGGCGTGGGGGAGCTGTTTTTT. This gives the protein CASNGVGELFF. The full variable domain, rest sourced from reference TRBV19 and TRBJ2-2, is DGGITQSPKYLFRKEGQNVTLSCEQNLNHDAMYWYRQDPGQGLRLIYYSQIVNDFQKGDIAEGYSVSREKKESFPLTVTSAQKNPTAFYLCASNGVGELFFGEGSRLTVL.

J is TRBJ2-1 and V is TRBV9; D not certain. The germline V gene encodes CDR1 SGDLS and CDR2 YYNGEE. The V gene lost 0 bases and the J gene lost 0 bases, with 7 bases spanning the gap. The CDR3 is 15 residues long. In nucleotides, the CDR3 is TGTGCCAGCAGCGTAGAGAAGAGCTCCTACAATGAGCAGTTCTTC. Protein product: CASSVEKSSYNEQFF.

This clone was observed a handful of times. The rearrangement joins TRBV6-1 to TRBJ2-7; D perhaps matches TRBD2 (5 bases). Germline CDR1 and CDR2: MNHNS and SASEGT. V was trimmed by 4 bases and J by 3 bases, leaving 25 bases between them. This CDR3 spans 18 amino acids. The CDR3 here is CASSAPKGGLAEFYEQYF. CDR3 in DNA: TGTGCCAGCAGTGCCCCTAAGGGCGGTCTAGCCGAGTTCTACGAGCAGTACTTC.

This clone was seen only a few times. This chain connects TRBV4-2 to TRBJ2-7, with 7 bases lining up with TRBD2. In germline, CDR1 is LGHNA, CDR2 YNFKEQ. This CDR3 is 12 amino acids long. J gave up 7 bases and V 4 bases, and 4 bases lay outside the gene matches. The CDR3 DNA is TGTGCCAGCAGCCTGCTCGGGAGGGAGCAGTACTTC. This codes for CASSLLGREQYF.

V and J are TRBV6-5 and TRBJ1-1; a weak D match, TRBD1 (5 bases). Deletions cut 4 bases from V and 3 bases from J, with 9 bases between. The CDR3 runs 13 residues. Germline V gene data show CDR1 as MNHEY and CDR2 as SVGAGI. The DNA of the CDR3 is TGTGCCAGCAGTTCTGCGGGGGACACTGAAGCTTTCTTT. The encoded protein is CASSSAGDTEAFF.

V is TRBV29-1 and J is TRBJ1-1; D is perhaps TRBD1 (5 bases). This CDR3 is built from 16 residues. Germline assignment: CDR1 SQVTM and CDR2 ANQGSEA. Trimming shortened V by 3 bases and J by 1 base, and 18 bases separated the two germline ends. In nucleotides, the CDR3 is TGCAGCGTTGAGGTGGGGCGTGGAGCTTGGAACACTGAAGCTTTCTTT. This sequence encodes CSVEVGRGAWNTEAFF.

The count of this clone is one. The rearrangement joins TRBV5-1 to TRBJ2-5; D might be TRBD1 (5 bases). This CDR3 is built from 16 residues. The V gene's germline CDR1 is SGHRS and CDR2 YFSETQ. Trimming removed 2 bases at V and 0 bases at J, with 14 bases between. The CDR3 DNA is TGCGCCAGCAGCTTCAGTAGGGGTGGGGACCAAGAGACCCAGTACTTC. Translation: CASSFSRGGDQETQYF.

This sequence joins TRBV20-1 and TRBJ2-7, with D uncertain. Germline V lookup: CDR1 DFQATT, CDR2 SNEGSKA (reference sequence). V lost 6 bases, J lost 2 bases, and 8 bases lay in between. The CDR3 runs to 11 residues. In nucleotides, the CDR3 is TGCAGTGCCCCTCGACCCTACGAGCAGTACTTC. Its translation is CSAPRPYEQYF.

The chain recombines TRBV27 with TRBJ2-1; 9 bases are shared with TRBD2. Germline V gene lookup returns CDR1 MNHEY and CDR2 SMNVEV (reference sequence). The CDR3 runs 17 residues. J lost 1 base, V lost 5 bases, and 9 bases had no gene match. The CDR3 DNA sequence: TGTGCCAGCAGTACGCTACTAGCGGGTCAATCCTACAATGAGCAGTTCTTC. Amino acids: CASSTLLAGQSYNEQFF.

The V and J genes are TRBV9 and TRBJ2-2; D unclear. Trimming shortened V by 0 bases and J by 1 base, and 10 bases separated the two germline ends. The CDR3 runs to 16 residues. Germline CDR1 SGDLS, CDR2 YYNGEE. CDR3 nucleotides: TGTGCCAGCAGCGTAGAAGGAGATTTGAACACCGGGGAGCTGTTTTTT. Residues: CASSVEGDLNTGELFF. The complete variable domain, with remaining parts taken from reference TRBV9 and TRBJ2-2, reads DSGVTQTPKHLITATGQRVTLRCSPRSGDLSVYWYQQSLDQGLQFLIQYYNGEERAKGNILERFSAQQFPDLHSELNLSSLELGDSALYFCASSVEGDLNTGELFFGEGSRLTVL.

This clone came up a few times. The J gene is TRBJ2-1, the V gene TRBV9, with TRBD2 identical over 9 bases. The CDR3 sequence is 15 residues long. CDR1 is SGDLS and CDR2 is YYNGEE in the germline V gene. J was trimmed by 9 bases and V by 2 bases; bases with no gene match: 9. DNA of the CDR3: TGTGCCAGCAGCGTTGGGATAGCGGGGGCCTTTGAGCAGTTCTTC. This translates into CASSVGIAGAFEQFF. Drawing the rest from reference TRBV9 and TRBJ2-1, the complete variable domain is DSGVTQTPKHLITATGQRVTLRCSPRSGDLSVYWYQQSLDQGLQFLIQYYNGEERAKGNILERFSAQQFPDLHSELNLSSLELGDSALYFCASSVGIAGAFEQFFGPGTRLTVL.

This clone has ten or more counts. The chain's CDR3 is CASGTGTASTNEQFF. The CDR3 DNA reads as TGTGCCAGCGGGACCGGGACAGCGAGTACTAATGAGCAGTTCTTC. The V call is TRBV7-3, the J call TRBJ2-1; 7 nucleotides match TRBD1. The CDR3 sequence is 15 residues long. The germline CDR1 and CDR2 sequences are SGHTA and FQGTGA. The junction had 14 bases not matched to a gene; V was cut back by 8 bases and J by 7 bases.

This clone was detected only a few times. The genes are TRBV9 and TRBJ2-1; 7 bases map to TRBD2. The germline CDR1 and CDR2 sequences are SGDLS and YYNGEE. The junction had 4 bases not matched to a gene; V was cut back by 3 bases and J by 10 bases. This CDR3 comprises 12 residues. The CDR3 spells CASSEGGDEQFF. In DNA form, the CDR3 reads TGTGCCAGCAGCGAGGGAGGGGACGAGCAGTTCTTC. The whole variable domain, filled in from reference TRBV9 and TRBJ2-1, reads DSGVTQTPKHLITATGQRVTLRCSPRSGDLSVYWYQQSLDQGLQFLIQYYNGEERAKGNILERFSAQQFPDLHSELNLSSLELGDSALYFCASSEGGDEQFFGPGTRLTVL.

The chain combines TRBV15 with TRBJ2-1; D may be TRBD2 (6 bases). Trimming took 4 bases from V and 9 from J, leaving 16 bases between them. Germline V gene data show CDR1 as LNHNV and CDR2 as YYDKDF (reference sequence). The CDR3 has 14 residues. The CDR3 DNA reads TGTGCCACCAGCACCCACCTGGGGGGAATTGAGCAGTTCTTC. It codes for CATSTHLGGIEQFF.

This clone was detected only a few times. The chain joins TRBV6-5 to TRBJ2-1, with 12 bases aligning to TRBD2. The CDR3 spans 15 residues. The V segment lost 5 bases and the J segment 7 bases; nucleotides outside the gene matches: 6. CDR1 and CDR2 (germline): MNHEY, SVGAGI. CDR3 sequence reads: CASSTSGRPGNEQFF. CDR3 in DNA: TGTGCCAGCAGTACTAGCGGGAGGCCGGGGAATGAGCAGTTCTTC.

This clone appeared once. This chain joins TRBV4-1 and TRBJ2-1; 9 bases are shared with TRBD1. The ends lost 1 base at V and 4 bases at J; junction bases unmatched: 2. CDR3 length: 15 amino acids. Germline CDR1 and CDR2: MGHRA and YSYEKL. The CDR3 loop is CASSQAGTGYNEQFF. DNA for the CDR3: TGCGCCAGCAGCCAAGCCGGGACAGGGTACAATGAGCAGTTCTTC.

The chain employs TRBV27 and TRBJ2-3; perhaps D is TRBD1 or TRBD2 (5 bases each). Germline lookup yields CDR1 MNHEY and CDR2 SMNVEV (reference sequence). V was cut by 5 bases and J by 6 bases, with 18 bases left in between. This CDR3 has 15 residues. CDR3 coding DNA: TGTGCCAGCAGTACCGGGACGGCAGACTGGGATACGCAGTATTTT. This codes for CASSTGTADWDTQYF.

The chain has TRBV5-4 and TRBJ1-2; D is undetermined. Germline V gives CDR1 SGHNT, CDR2 YYREEE (reference sequence). There are 14 residues in the CDR3. V was clipped by 0 bases and J by 4 bases, with 10 bases between them. CDR3 in DNA: TGTGCCAGCAGCTTGGGAGGACCGTCCTATGGCTACACCTTC. Protein product: CASSLGGPSYGYTF.

The chain is built from TRBV28 and TRBJ1-5; unclear D gene. Trimming shortened V by 5 bases and J by 2 bases, and 10 bases separated the two germline ends. CDR3 length: 14 amino acids. CDR1 and CDR2 (germline): MDHEN, SYDVKM. The CDR3 DNA sequence: TGTGCCAGCAGTCAAAGTTGGGGCAATCAGCCCCAGCATTTT. This sequence encodes CASSQSWGNQPQHF.

The rearrangement uses TRBV11-2 and TRBJ2-1; the D gene is possibly TRBD1 (8 bases). Trimming left V 5 bases short and J 4 bases short, with 21 bases between. The CDR3 consists of 17 residues. Germline CDR1 is SGHAT and CDR2 is FQNNGV. The CDR3 DNA reads TGTGCCAGCAGCCTACAGGGGGGTAGCGGGTGGTACAATGAGCAGTTCTTC. It translates to CASSLQGGSGWYNEQFF.

The table lists this clone with a count of one. The rearrangement links TRBV6-1 to TRBJ1-2; D might be TRBD1 (5 bases). In germline, CDR1 is MNHNS, CDR2 SASEGT. This CDR3 has 15 residues. Trimming took 1 base from V and 5 from J, leaving 14 bases between them. The CDR3 nucleotides read TGTGCCAGCAGTGAAGGCAGGACAACGGCTTATGGCTACACCTTC. Protein product: CASSEGRTTAYGYTF.

The chain employs TRBV29-1 and TRBJ2-7; possible D gene TRBD1, 5 bases. The CDR3 totals 11 residues. Germline CDR1 is SQVTM and CDR2 is ANQGSEA. Trimming pared 7 bases from V and 5 bases from J, leaving 12 bases between. CDR3 in DNA: TGCAGCGCTGGACAATACAACGAGCAGTACTTC. Its protein product is CSAGQYNEQYF.

V is TRBV27 and J is TRBJ1-2; D is perhaps TRBD1 (6 bases). The ends were cut back, 6 bases at V and 4 bases at J, with 18 bases in the middle. Germline CDR1 MNHEY, CDR2 SMNVEV (reference sequence). CDR3 length: 15 residues. CDR3 in DNA: TGTGCCAGCAGCTCCACTGGTACAGGGAGCTATGGCTACACCTTC. Residues: CASSSTGTGSYGYTF.

This chain links TRBV29-1 with TRBJ2-5; a weak D match, TRBD1 (6 bases). CDR3 length equals 12 residues. Germline V gives CDR1 SQVTM, CDR2 ANQGSEA. The ends were cut back, 6 bases at V and 4 bases at J, with 12 bases in the middle. DNA for the CDR3: TGCAGCGTCCTTACAGGGTTAGAGACCCAGTACTTC. Its translation is CSVLTGLETQYF.